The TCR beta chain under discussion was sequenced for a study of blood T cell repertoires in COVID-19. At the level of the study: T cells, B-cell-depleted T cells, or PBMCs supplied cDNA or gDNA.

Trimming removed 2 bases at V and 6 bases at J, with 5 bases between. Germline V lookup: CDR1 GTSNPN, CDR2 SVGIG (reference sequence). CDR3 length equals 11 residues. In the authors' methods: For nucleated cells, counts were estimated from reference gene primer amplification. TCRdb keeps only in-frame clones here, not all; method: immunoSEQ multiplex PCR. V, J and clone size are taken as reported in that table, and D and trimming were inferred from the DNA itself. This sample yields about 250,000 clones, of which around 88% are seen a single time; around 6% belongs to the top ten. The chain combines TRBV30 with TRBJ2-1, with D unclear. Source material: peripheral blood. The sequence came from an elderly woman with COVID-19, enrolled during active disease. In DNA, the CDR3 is TGTGCCTGGAGTTCCCTCAATGAGCAGTTCTTC. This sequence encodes CAWSSLNEQFF.